This is a list of T cell receptor beta chains from one sample in a study of T cells after yellow fever vaccination. TCRdb re-called the 5' RACE reads with MiXCR, one entry per CDR3 protein. The sample shows some 110,000 distinct CDR3 sequences, approximately 8.4% of them seen only once. Source: CD8+ T cells sorted from PBMCs, taken 45 days after the yellow fever booster vaccination. These receptors all stem from a man aged 30 to 45 who received the YFV17D yellow fever vaccine. Each CDR3 is given with its conserved first and last residue. The D gene is left open where the match is weak. A row's size may be missing; if present it is once, few, many or a size class.

-	TRBJ1-1	TRBV10-3	many	CAVHGTGEYEAFF	TGTGCCGTTCACGGGACCGGAGAATATGAAGCTTTCTTT
TRBD1	TRBJ2-1	TRBV29-1	-	CSVEDWTRQGGLLNKQFF	TGCAGCGTTGAAGATTGGACGCGACAGGGGGGACTACTCAATAAGCAGTTCTTC
-	TRBJ2-7	TRBV7-6	many	CASSLHYAASYEQYF	TGTGCCAGCAGCTTACACTACGCCGCATCCTACGAGCAGTACTTC
-	TRBJ2-4	TRBV6-2/TRBV6-3	many	CASSPPLSGGTPVKNIQYF	TGTGCCAGCAGTCCACCCCTGAGCGGAGGAACCCCGGTCAAAAACATTCAGTACTTC
TRBD2	TRBJ2-5	TRBV15	few	CATSRDRAGGRETQYF	TGTGCCACCAGCAGAGATCGAGCGGGAGGGCGGGAGACCCAGTACTTC
-	TRBJ2-7	TRBV27	-	CASSFSGTRYEQYF	TGTGCCAGCAGTTTCTCCGGGACACGCTACGAGCAGTACTTC
TRBD1	TRBJ1-1	TRBV13	many	CASSLTGGVTEAFF	TGTGCCAGCAGCTTGACAGGGGGTGTCACTGAAGCTTTCTTT
-	TRBJ2-6	TRBV7-9	few	CASSWEESGANVLTF	TGTGCCAGCAGCTGGGAGGAATCTGGGGCCAACGTCCTGACTTTC
TRBD1	TRBJ2-7	TRBV7-9	many	CASTKPGTGDFYEQYF	TGTGCCAGCACCAAACCGGGGACAGGCGACTTCTACGAGCAGTACTTC
-	TRBJ1-2	TRBV12-3/TRBV12-4	many	CASRPPVGYTF	TGTGCCAGCAGACCCCCCGTAGGCTACACCTTC
TRBD2	TRBJ2-3	TRBV20-1	-	CSASSQREYDRIDTQYF	TGCAGTGCTTCCTCGCAGCGGGAGTATGATCGGATAGATACGCAGTATTTT
TRBD2	TRBJ2-5	TRBV4-2	many	CASSRGLAEAPQETQYF	TGTGCCAGCAGCCGAGGACTAGCGGAAGCGCCCCAAGAGACCCAGTACTTC
TRBD1	TRBJ1-1	TRBV20-1	many	CSANRDRMNTEAFF	TGCAGTGCTAACAGGGACAGGATGAACACTGAAGCTTTCTTT
TRBD1	TRBJ2-7	TRBV14	many	CASRKTGTGSYEQYF	TGTGCCAGCAGGAAAACCGGGACAGGGTCCTACGAGCAGTACTTC
-	TRBJ2-2	TRBV20-1	many	CSARFRNTGELFF	TGCAGTGCTAGATTCAGGAACACCGGGGAGCTGTTTTTT
TRBD2	TRBJ2-1	TRBV3-1	many	CASSRGLAGMNEQFF	TGTGCCAGCAGCCGGGGACTAGCGGGAATGAATGAGCAGTTCTTC
-	TRBJ2-3	TRBV6-8	many	CASSYSGDGTDTQYF	TGTGCCAGCAGTTACTCCGGGGATGGCACAGATACGCAGTATTTT
-	TRBJ1-2	TRBV20-1	-	CSARDRFYTF	TGCAGTGCTAGAGACAGGTTCTACACCTTC
TRBD2	TRBJ2-7	TRBV5-6	many	CASSRGGTTYEQYF	TGTGCCAGCAGCCGGGGGGGCACGACCTACGAGCAGTACTTC
TRBD2	TRBJ2-7	TRBV28	few	CASRAPTSGVSYEQYF	TGTGCCAGCAGAGCCCCCACTAGCGGGGTCTCCTACGAGCAGTACTTC
TRBD1	TRBJ2-2	TRBV10-1	many	CASTSLQGAETGELFF	TGCGCCAGCACCAGCCTCCAGGGGGCAGAGACCGGGGAGCTGTTTTTT
TRBD2	TRBJ2-5	TRBV7-2	few	CASSPVAGGMETQYF	TGTGCCAGCAGCCCCGTAGCGGGAGGAATGGAGACCCAGTACTTC
TRBD1	TRBJ2-7	TRBV27	many	CASGGQWSSYEQYF	TGTGCCAGCGGGGGACAGTGGAGCTCCTACGAGCAGTACTTC
-	TRBJ2-6	TRBV27	-	CASSWTAGANVLTF	TGTGCCAGCAGTTGGACCGCTGGGGCCAACGTCCTGACTTTC
-	TRBJ2-3	TRBV13	many	CASSLAVGHQGGDTQYF	TGTGCCAGCAGCTTAGCTGTCGGGCACCAAGGAGGGGATACGCAGTATTTT
-	TRBJ2-2	TRBV19	few	CASAPSGTGELFF	TGTGCCAGCGCACCCTCAGGGACCGGGGAGCTGTTTTTT
-	TRBJ2-5	TRBV2	-	CASKPGTIETQYF	TGTGCCAGCAAGCCGGGAACCATAGAGACCCAGTACTTC
-	TRBJ1-1	TRBV2	many	CASSWTKGEVNTEAFF	TGTGCCAGCAGTTGGACCAAGGGGGAAGTGAACACTGAAGCTTTCTTT
-	TRBJ1-6	TRBV21-1	many	CASSKELDSPLHF	TGTGCCAGCAGCAAAGAGCTCGATTCACCCCTCCACTTT
TRBD2	TRBJ2-1	TRBV29-1	many	CSVNSGTKANEQFF	TGCAGCGTCAACTCCGGGACTAAGGCCAATGAGCAGTTCTTC
TRBD2	TRBJ2-1	TRBV18	few	CASSPKLAEGQFF	TGTGCCAGCTCACCCAAACTAGCGGAGGGGCAGTTCTTC
TRBD2	TRBJ2-2	TRBV28	many	CASSLIAGVVGELFF	TGTGCCAGCAGTCTTATAGCGGGAGTGGTCGGGGAGCTGTTTTTT
TRBD1	TRBJ1-4	TRBV6-2/TRBV6-3	many	CASRPSGQGEKRTNEKLFF	TGTGCCAGCAGACCCTCTGGACAGGGTGAGAAGAGAACTAATGAAAAACTGTTTTTT
-	TRBJ2-3	TRBV12-3/TRBV12-4	many	CASSPQVSVGDTQYF	TGTGCCAGCAGTCCCCAGGTTAGCGTCGGGGATACGCAGTATTTT
-	TRBJ2-7	TRBV7-9	many	CASSSNRDPSYEQYF	TGTGCCAGCAGCTCAAACCGGGACCCTTCCTACGAGCAGTACTTC
TRBD1	TRBJ2-7	TRBV19	-	CASSTGQGSYEQYF	TGTGCCAGTAGTACCGGACAGGGATCCTACGAGCAGTACTTC
TRBD1	TRBJ2-3	TRBV28	many	CASSQDRLPDTQYF	TGTGCCAGCAGTCAGGACAGGTTACCAGATACGCAGTATTTT
TRBD1	TRBJ2-7	TRBV7-9	many	CASSYPDRGLPEQYF	TGTGCCAGCAGCTACCCGGACAGGGGGCTCCCCGAGCAGTACTTC
TRBD2	TRBJ2-7	TRBV6-5	many	CASSSLESSGTTYEQYF	TGTGCCAGCAGTTCCCTGGAGTCTAGCGGGACTACCTACGAGCAGTACTTC
-	TRBJ2-5	TRBV4-3	many	CASSQVTTVETQYF	TGCGCCAGCAGCCAAGTGACGACCGTAGAGACCCAGTACTTC
-	TRBJ2-7	TRBV11-2	many	CASSLGWDEQYF	TGTGCCAGCAGCCTAGGGTGGGACGAGCAGTACTTC
-	TRBJ2-1	TRBV6-2/TRBV6-3	many	CASSSLRGGNEQFF	TGTGCCAGCAGTTCACTCAGGGGTGGCAATGAGCAGTTCTTC
-	TRBJ2-1	TRBV7-6	-	CASSSPGPREQFF	TGTGCCAGCAGCTCCCCCGGGCCCCGCGAGCAGTTCTTC
TRBD2	TRBJ2-3	TRBV4-3	many	CASSQAGTSGRGTDTQYF	TGCGCCAGCAGCCAAGCCGGGACTAGCGGGAGGGGCACAGATACGCAGTATTTT
TRBD1	TRBJ2-4	TRBV5-1	few	CASSPLAGGRNIQYF	TGCGCCAGCAGCCCCCTGGCAGGGGGCAGGAACATTCAGTACTTC
TRBD1	TRBJ2-2	TRBV5-1	many	CASSEPGQGRIGELFF	TGCGCCAGCAGCGAGCCGGGACAGGGGCGAATCGGGGAGCTGTTTTTT
-	TRBJ2-2	TRBV7-9	-	CASSLKASENTGELFF	TGTGCCAGCAGCTTAAAAGCTAGCGAGAACACCGGGGAGCTGTTTTTT
-	TRBJ1-5	TRBV6-1	many	CASTAEKVTPQHF	TGTGCCAGCACGGCGGAGAAAGTCACGCCCCAGCATTTT
TRBD2	TRBJ2-1	TRBV6-1	many	CASSLGLAGGNEQFF	TGTGCCAGCAGTCTCGGCTTAGCGGGAGGTAATGAGCAGTTCTTC